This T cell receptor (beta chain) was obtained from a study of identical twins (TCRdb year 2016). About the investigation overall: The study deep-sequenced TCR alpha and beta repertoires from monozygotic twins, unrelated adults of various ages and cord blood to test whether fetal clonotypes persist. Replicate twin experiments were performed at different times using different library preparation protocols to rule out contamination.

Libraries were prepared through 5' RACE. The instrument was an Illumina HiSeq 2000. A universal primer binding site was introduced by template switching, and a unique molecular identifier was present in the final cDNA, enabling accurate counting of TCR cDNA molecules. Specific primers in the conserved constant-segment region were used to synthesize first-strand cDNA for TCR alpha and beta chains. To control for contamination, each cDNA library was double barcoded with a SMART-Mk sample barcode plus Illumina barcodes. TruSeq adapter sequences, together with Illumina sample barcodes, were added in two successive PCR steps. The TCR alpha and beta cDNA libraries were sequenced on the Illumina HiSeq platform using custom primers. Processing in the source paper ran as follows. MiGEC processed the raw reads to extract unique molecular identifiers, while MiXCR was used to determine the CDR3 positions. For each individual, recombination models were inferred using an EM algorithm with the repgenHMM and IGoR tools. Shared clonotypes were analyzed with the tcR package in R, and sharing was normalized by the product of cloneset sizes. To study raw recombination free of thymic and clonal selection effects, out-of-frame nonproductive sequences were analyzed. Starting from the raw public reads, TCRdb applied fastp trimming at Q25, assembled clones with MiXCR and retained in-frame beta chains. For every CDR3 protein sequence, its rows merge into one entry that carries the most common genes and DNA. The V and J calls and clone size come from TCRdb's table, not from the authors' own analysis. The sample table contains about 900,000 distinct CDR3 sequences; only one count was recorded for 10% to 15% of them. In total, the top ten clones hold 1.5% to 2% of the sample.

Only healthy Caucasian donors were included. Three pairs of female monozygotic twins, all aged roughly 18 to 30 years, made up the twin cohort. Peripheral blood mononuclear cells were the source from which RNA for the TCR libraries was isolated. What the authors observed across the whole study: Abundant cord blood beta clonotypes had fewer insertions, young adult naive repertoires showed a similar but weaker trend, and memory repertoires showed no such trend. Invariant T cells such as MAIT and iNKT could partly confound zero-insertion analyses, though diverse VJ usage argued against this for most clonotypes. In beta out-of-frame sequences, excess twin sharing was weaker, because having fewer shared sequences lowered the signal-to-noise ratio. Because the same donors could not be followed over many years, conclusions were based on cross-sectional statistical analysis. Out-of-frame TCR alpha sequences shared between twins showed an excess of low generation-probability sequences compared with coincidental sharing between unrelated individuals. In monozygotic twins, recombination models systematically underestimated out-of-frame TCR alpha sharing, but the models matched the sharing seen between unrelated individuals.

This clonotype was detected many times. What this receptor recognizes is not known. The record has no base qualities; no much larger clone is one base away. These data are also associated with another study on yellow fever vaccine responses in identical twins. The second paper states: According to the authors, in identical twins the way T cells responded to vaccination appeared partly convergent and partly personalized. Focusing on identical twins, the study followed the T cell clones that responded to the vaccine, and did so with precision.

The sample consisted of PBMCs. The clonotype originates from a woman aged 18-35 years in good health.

The DNA sequence is TGTGCCAGCAGTTGGGGGTTTCAGCCCCAGCATTTT. Protein translation: CASSWGFQPQHF. The sequence links TRBV12-3 or TRBV12-4 to TRBJ1-5; 5 matching bases give a weak D call of TRBD1. The CDR3 holds 12 amino acids from the cysteine to the phenylalanine. The DNA shown is the 36-base CDR3, in frame from base 1. V sheds 4 bases and J sheds 6 bases, leaving 7 bases between their ends.